These 5 T cell receptor beta chains share one sample of origin, sequenced in a study of cytotoxic CD8 clonotypes in ibrutinib-treated CLL. Using immunoSEQ multiplex PCR, the repertoire was profiled, and TCRdb retains in-frame clones only, with some absent. Of 150,000 or so clones in the sample, approximately 81% were seen once. The sequencing used PBMCs, collected after 12 months of ibrutinib treatment. The source of these receptors is a human donor with chronic lymphocytic leukemia.

The chain joins TRBV2 to TRBJ2-7, with 10 bases lining up with TRBD1. The V gene end was trimmed by 6 bases and the J gene end by 5 bases; junction bases not matched to a gene: 7. The CDR3 sequence is 14 residues long. Germline-derived CDR1 and CDR2 are SNHLY and FYNNEI. Written as DNA, the CDR3 is TGTGCCAGCAGACCGGGACAGGGGCCCCACGAGCAGTACTTC. This encodes CASRPGQGPHEQYF.

The J gene is TRBJ2-5, the V gene TRBV7-9; D gene uncertain. Trimming shortened V by 5 bases and J by 0 bases, and 10 bases separated the two germline ends. CDR1 and CDR2 from the germline V gene are SEHNR and FQNEAQ (reference sequence). This CDR3 spans 14 amino acids. The CDR3 nucleotides are TGTGCCAGCAGCACCACAACCTACCAAGAGACCCAGTACTTC. Encoded protein: CASSTTTYQETQYF.

CDR3 sequence: CASSYSGYWETQYF. The CDR3, as DNA: TGTGCCAGCAGTTACTCCGGGTATTGGGAGACCCAGTACTTC. V and J are TRBV6-6 and TRBJ2-5; D is unclear. Trimming left V 0 bases short and J 5 bases short, with 10 bases between. CDR1 and CDR2 (germline): MNHNY, SVGAGI (reference sequence). The length of the CDR3 is 14 residues.

The V gene is TRBV19, the J gene TRBJ2-2; tentatively, D is TRBD1 (5 bases). The germline CDR1 and CDR2 sequences are LNHDA and SQIVND (reference sequence). Trimming stripped 2 bases from V and 5 bases from J, with 9 bases between. The CDR3 spans 14 residues. CDR3 DNA sequence: TGTGCCAGTAGTATAAGGCAGGGAACCGGGGAGCTGTTTTTT. It codes for CASSIRQGTGELFF.

The CDR3 region has the DNA TGTGCCAGCAGGGGAATAGGGTCTGGGGCCAACGTCCTGACTTTC. This translates into CASRGIGSGANVLTF. This chain connects TRBV28 to TRBJ2-6; D unclear. Trimming took 6 bases from V and 1 from J, leaving 10 bases between them. This CDR3 is built from 15 residues. The germline CDR1 and CDR2 sequences are MDHEN and SYDVKM. The complete variable domain, with remaining parts taken from reference TRBV28 and TRBJ2-6, reads DVKVTQSSRYLVKRTGEKVFLECVQDMDHENMFWYRQDPGLGLRLIYFSYDVKMKEKGDIPEGYSVSREKKERFSLILESASTNQTSMYLCASRGIGSGANVLTFGAGSRLTVL.